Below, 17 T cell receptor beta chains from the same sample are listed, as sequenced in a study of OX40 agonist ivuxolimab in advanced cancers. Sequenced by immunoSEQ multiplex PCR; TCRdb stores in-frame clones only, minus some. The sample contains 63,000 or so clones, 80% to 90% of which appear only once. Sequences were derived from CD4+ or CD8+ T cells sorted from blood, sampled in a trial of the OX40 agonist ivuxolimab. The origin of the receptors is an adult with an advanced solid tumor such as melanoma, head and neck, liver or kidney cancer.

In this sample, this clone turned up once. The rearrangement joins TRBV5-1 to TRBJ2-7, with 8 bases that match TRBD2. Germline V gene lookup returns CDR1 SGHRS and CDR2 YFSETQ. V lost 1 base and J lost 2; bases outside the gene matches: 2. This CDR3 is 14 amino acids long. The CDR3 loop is CASSLPGGPYEQYF. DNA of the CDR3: TGCGCCAGCAGCTTGCCGGGAGGGCCCTACGAGCAGTACTTC.

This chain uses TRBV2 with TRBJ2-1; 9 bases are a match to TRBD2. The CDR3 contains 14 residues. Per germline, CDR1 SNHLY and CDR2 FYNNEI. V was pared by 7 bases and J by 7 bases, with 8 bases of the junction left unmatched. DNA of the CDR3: TGTGCCAGCAAAGGGACTAGCATTATGAATGAGCAGTTCTTC. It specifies CASKGTSIMNEQFF.

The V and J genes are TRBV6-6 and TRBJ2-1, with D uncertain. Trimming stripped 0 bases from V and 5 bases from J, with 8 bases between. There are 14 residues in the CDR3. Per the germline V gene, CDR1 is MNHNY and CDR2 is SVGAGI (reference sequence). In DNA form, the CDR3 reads TGTGCCAGCAGTTACTCCATAGAAGACAATGAGCAGTTCTTC. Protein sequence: CASSYSIEDNEQFF.

DNA for the CDR3: TGTGCCACCAGCTTCGGGGTGGAGACCCAGTACTTC. Protein product: CATSFGVETQYF. V and J are TRBV15 and TRBJ2-5; D might be TRBD2 (5 bases). The germline V and J ends were trimmed by 5 bases and 5 bases, with 9 bases remaining between them. From germline, CDR1 is LNHNV and CDR2 YYDKDF (reference sequence). This CDR3 has 12 amino acids.

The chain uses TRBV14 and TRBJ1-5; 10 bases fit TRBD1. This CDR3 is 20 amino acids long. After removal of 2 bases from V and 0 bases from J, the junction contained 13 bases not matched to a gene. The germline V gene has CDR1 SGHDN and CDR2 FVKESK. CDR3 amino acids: CASSQRWRDRGAYSNQPQHF. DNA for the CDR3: TGTGCCAGCAGCCAAAGGTGGCGGGACAGGGGCGCTTATAGCAATCAGCCCCAGCATTTT.

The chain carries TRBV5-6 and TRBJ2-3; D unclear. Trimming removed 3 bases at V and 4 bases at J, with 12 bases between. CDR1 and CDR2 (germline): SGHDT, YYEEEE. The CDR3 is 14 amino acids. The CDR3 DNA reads TGTGCCAGCAGCTCTTCCTGGGTAGCAGATACGCAGTATTTT. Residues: CASSSSWVADTQYF.

This chain's CDR3 is CASSQGLAGYNEQFF. CDR3 coding DNA: TGTGCCAGCTCACAGGGACTAGCGGGTTACAATGAGCAGTTCTTC. This sequence joins TRBV18 and TRBJ2-1, with 12 bases matching TRBD2. Looked up from germline, CDR1 is KGHSH and CDR2 is LQKENI. The trim removed 4 bases at V and 4 bases at J, leaving 2 bases unmatched. The CDR3 contains 15 residues.

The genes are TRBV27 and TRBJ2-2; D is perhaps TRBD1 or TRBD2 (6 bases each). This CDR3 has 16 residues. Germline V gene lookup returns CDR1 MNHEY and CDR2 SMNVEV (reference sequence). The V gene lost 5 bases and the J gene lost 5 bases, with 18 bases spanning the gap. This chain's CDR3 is CASSPAQGGLTGELFF. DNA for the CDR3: TGTGCCAGCAGTCCCGCACAGGGAGGTTTGACCGGGGAGCTGTTTTTT.

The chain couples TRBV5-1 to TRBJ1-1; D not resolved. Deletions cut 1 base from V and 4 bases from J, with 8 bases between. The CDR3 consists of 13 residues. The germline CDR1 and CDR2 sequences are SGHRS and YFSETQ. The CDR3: CASSLMGGTEAFF. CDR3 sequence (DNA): TGCGCCAGCAGCTTGATGGGTGGCACTGAAGCTTTCTTT.

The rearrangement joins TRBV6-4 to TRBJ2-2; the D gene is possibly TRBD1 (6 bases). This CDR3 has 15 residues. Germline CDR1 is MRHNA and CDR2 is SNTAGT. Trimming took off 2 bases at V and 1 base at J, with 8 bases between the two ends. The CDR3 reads CASSDTGRNTGELFF. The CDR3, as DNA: TGTGCCAGCAGTGACACAGGGAGGAACACCGGGGAGCTGTTTTTT.

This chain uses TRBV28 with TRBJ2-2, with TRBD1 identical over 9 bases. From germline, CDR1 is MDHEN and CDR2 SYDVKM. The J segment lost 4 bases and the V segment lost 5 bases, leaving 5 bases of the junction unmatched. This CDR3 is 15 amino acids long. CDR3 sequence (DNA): TGTGCCAGCAGTCCCCCGGACAGGGGCACCGGGGAGCTGTTTTTT. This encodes CASSPPDRGTGELFF. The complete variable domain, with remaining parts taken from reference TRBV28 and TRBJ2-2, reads DVKVTQSSRYLVKRTGEKVFLECVQDMDHENMFWYRQDPGLGLRLIYFSYDVKMKEKGDIPEGYSVSREKKERFSLILESASTNQTSMYLCASSPPDRGTGELFFGEGSRLTVL.

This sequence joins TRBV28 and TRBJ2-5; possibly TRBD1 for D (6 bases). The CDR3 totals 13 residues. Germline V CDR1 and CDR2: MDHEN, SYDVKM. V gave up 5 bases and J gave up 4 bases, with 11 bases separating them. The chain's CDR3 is CASSRQGLETQYF. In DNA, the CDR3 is TGTGCCAGCAGTCGTCAGGGGTTAGAGACCCAGTACTTC.

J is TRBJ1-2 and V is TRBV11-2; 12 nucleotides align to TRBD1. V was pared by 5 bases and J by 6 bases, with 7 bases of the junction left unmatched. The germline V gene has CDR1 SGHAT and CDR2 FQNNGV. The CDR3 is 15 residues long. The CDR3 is CASSHGGQGANGYTF. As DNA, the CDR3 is TGTGCCAGCAGCCACGGGGGACAGGGGGCGAATGGCTACACCTTC.

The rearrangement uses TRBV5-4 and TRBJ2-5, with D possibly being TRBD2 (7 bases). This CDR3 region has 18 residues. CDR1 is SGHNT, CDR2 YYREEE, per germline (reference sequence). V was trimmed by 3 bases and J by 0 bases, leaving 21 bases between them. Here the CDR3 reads CASSSSRGGGLNQETQYF. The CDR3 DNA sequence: TGTGCCAGCAGCTCCTCCCGCGGAGGGGGACTAAACCAAGAGACCCAGTACTTC.

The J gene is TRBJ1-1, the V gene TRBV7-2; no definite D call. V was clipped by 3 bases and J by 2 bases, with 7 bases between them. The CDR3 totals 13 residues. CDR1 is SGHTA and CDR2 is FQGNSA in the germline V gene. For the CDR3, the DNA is TGTGCCAGCAGCTTTAACCCCAACACTGAAGCTTTCTTT. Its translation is CASSFNPNTEAFF.

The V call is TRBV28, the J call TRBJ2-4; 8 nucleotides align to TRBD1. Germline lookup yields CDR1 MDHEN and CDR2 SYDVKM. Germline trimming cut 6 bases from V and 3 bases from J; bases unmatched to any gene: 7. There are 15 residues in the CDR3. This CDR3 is CASSKTGVGKNIQYF. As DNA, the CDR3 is TGTGCCAGCAGCAAGACAGGGGTGGGCAAAAACATTCAGTACTTC.

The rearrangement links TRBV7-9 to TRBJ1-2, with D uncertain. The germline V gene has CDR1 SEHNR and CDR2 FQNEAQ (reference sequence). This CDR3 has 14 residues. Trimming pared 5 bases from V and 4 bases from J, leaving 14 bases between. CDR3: CASSPSGSPYGYTF. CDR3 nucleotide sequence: TGTGCCAGCAGCCCTTCGGGGAGTCCCTATGGCTACACCTTC.